What follows describes a single T cell receptor (beta chain). This CDR3 region has 15 residues. With 2 bases removed from V and 3 bases from J, the gap between germline ends came to 15 bases. Germline V gives CDR1 SGHRS, CDR2 YFSETQ. This entry is derived from a study of blood T cell repertoires in COVID-19. Some clones are missing from TCRdb's copy, which holds only in-frame ones; the method was immunoSEQ multiplex PCR. This sample has some 520,000 clones, with 89% found just once. The V call is TRBV5-1, the J call TRBJ2-7, with D maybe TRBD1 (6 bases). The sample consisted of peripheral blood. This clonotype was obtained from a man between 18 and 35 years old with COVID-19, enrolled during active disease. The CDR3 spells CASSLGGRYIYEQYF. CDR3 sequence (DNA): TGCGCCAGCAGCTTAGGGGGACGGTACATCTACGAGCAGTACTTC.